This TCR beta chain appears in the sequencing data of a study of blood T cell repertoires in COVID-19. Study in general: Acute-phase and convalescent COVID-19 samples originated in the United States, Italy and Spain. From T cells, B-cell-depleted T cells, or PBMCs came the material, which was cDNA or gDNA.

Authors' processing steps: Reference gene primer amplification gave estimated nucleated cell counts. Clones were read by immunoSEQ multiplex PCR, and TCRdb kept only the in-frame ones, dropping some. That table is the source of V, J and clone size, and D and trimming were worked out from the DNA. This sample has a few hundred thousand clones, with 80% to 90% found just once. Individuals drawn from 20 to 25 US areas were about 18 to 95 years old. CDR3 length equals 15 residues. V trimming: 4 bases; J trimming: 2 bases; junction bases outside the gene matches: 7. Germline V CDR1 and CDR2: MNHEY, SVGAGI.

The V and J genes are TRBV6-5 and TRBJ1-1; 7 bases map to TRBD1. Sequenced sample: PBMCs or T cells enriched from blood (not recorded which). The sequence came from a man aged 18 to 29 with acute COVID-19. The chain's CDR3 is CASSLTGTDNTEAFF. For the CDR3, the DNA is TGTGCCAGCAGTTTAACCGGGACAGATAACACTGAAGCTTTCTTT.